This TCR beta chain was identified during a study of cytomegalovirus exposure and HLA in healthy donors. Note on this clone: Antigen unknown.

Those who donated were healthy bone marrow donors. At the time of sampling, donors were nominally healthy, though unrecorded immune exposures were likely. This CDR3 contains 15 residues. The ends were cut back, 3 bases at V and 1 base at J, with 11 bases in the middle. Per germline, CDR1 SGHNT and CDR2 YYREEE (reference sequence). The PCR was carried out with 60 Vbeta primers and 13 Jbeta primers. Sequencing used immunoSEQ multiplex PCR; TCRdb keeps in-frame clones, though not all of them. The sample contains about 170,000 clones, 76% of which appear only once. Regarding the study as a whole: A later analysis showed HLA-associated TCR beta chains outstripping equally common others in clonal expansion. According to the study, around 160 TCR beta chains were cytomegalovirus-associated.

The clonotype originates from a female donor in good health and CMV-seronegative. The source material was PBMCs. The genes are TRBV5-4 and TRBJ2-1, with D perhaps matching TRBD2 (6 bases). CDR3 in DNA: TGTGCCAGCAGCTGGCTAGCGCGGTCCTACAATGAGCAGTTCTTC. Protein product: CASSWLARSYNEQFF.